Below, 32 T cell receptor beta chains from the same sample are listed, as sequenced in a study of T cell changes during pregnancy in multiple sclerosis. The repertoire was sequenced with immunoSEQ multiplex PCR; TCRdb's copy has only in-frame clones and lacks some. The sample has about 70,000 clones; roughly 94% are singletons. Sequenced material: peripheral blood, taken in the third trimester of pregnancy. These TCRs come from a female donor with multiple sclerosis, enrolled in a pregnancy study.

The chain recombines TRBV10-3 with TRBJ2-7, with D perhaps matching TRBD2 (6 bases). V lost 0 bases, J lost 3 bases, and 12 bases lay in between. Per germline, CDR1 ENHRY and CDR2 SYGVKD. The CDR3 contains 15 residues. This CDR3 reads CAISESGLERYEQYF. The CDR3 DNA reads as TGTGCCATCAGTGAGTCGGGACTGGAACGCTACGAGCAGTACTTC.

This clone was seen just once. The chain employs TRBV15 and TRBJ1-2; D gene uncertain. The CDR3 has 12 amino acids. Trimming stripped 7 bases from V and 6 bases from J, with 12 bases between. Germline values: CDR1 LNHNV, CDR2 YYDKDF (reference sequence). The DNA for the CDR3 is TGTGCCACCACGGCAAATGAGGATGGCTACACCTTC. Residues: CATTANEDGYTF.

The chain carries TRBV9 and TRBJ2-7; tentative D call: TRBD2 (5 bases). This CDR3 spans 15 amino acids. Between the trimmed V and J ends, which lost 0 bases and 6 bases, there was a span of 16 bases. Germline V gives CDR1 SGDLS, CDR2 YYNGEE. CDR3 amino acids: CASSVEGEGTTEQYF. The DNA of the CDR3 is TGTGCCAGCAGCGTAGAGGGCGAGGGCACAACCGAGCAGTACTTC.

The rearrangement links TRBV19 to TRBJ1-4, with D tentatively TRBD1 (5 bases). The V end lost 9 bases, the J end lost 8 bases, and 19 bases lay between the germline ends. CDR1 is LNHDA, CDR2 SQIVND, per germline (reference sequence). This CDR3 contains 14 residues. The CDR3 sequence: CASLARGAREKLFF. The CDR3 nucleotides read TGTGCCAGCCTAGCGAGGGGCGCGCGAGAAAAACTGTTTTTT.

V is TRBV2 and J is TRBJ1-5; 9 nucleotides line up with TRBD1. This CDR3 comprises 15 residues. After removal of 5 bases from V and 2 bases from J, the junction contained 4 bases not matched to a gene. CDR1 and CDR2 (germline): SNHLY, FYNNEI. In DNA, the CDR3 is TGTGCCAGCAGTCTACAGGGGGCTGGCAATCAGCCCCAGCATTTT. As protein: CASSLQGAGNQPQHF.

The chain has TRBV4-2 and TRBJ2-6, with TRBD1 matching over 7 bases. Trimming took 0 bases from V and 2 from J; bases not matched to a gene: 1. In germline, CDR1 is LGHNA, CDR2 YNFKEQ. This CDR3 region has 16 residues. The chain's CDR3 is CASSQDGTAGANVLTF. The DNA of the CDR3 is TGTGCCAGCAGCCAAGATGGGACAGCTGGGGCCAACGTCCTGACTTTC.

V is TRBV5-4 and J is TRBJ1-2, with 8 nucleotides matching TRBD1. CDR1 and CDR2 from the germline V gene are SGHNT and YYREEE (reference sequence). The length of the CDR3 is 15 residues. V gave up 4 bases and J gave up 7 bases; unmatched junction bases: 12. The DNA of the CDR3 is TGTGCCAGCAGCCTCTACACAGGACAGGGAGGTGGCTACACCTTC. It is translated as CASSLYTGQGGGYTF.

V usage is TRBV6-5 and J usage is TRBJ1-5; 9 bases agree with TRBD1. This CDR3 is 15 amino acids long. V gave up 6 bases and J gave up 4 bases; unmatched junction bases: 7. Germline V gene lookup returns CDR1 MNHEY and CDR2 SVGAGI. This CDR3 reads CASSLSGTGNQPQHF. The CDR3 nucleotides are TGTGCCAGCAGCTTATCCGGGACAGGGAATCAGCCCCAGCATTTT.

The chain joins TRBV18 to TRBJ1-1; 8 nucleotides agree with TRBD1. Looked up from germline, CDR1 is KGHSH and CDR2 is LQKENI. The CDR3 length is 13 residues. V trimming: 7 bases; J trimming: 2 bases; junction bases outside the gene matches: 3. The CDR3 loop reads CASFTGGNTEAFF. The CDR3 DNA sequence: TGTGCCAGCTTTACAGGGGGTAACACTGAAGCTTTCTTT.

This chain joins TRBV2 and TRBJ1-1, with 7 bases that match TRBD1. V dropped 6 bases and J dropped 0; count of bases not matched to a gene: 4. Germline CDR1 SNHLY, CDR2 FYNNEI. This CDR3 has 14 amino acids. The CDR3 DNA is TGTGCCAGCAGGAGACAGGGTCTGAACACTGAAGCTTTCTTT. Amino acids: CASRRQGLNTEAFF.

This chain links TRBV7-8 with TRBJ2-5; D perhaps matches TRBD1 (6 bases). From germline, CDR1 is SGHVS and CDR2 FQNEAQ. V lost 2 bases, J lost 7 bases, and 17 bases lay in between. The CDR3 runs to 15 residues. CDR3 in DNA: TGTGCCAGCAGCTTAAGTGAGGGGGTATGGGGGACCCAGTACTTC. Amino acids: CASSLSEGVWGTQYF.

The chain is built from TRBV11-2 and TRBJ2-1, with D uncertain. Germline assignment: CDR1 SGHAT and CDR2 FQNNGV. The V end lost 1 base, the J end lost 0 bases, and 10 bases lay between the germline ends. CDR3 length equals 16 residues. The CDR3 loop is CASSLVRLSSYNEQFF. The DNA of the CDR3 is TGTGCCAGCAGCTTAGTCCGACTCAGCTCCTACAATGAGCAGTTCTTC.

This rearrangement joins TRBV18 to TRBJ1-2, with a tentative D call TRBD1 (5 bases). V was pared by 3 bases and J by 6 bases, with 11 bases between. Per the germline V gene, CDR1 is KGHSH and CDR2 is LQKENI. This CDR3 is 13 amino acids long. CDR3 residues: CASSPILQDGYTF. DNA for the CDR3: TGTGCCAGCTCACCCATTTTACAGGATGGCTACACCTTC. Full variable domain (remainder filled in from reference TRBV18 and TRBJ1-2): NAGVMQNPRHLVRRRGQEARLRCSPMKGHSHVYWYRQLPEEGLKFMVYLQKENIIDESGMPKERFSAEFPKEGPSILRIQQVVRGDSAAYFCASSPILQDGYTFGSGTRLTVV.

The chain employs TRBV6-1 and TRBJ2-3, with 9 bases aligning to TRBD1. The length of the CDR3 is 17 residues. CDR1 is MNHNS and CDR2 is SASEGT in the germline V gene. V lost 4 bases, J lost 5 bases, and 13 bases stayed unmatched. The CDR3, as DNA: TGTGCCAGCAGTGTATACTCCGGGACAGGGAGTGGAGATACGCAGTATTTT. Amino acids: CASSVYSGTGSGDTQYF.

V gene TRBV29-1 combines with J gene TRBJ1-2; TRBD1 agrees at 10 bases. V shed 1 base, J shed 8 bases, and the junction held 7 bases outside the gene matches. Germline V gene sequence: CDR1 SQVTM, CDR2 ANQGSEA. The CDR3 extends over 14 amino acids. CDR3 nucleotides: TGCAGCGTTGAAGCTCCGGACAGGGGGTCGGGCTACACCTTC. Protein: CSVEAPDRGSGYTF.

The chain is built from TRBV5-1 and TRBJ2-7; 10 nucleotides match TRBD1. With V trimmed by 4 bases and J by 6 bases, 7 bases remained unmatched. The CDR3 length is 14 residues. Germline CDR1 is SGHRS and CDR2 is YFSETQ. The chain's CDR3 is CASSRGQGSVEQYF. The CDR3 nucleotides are TGCGCCAGCAGCCGGGGACAGGGGAGCGTCGAGCAGTACTTC.

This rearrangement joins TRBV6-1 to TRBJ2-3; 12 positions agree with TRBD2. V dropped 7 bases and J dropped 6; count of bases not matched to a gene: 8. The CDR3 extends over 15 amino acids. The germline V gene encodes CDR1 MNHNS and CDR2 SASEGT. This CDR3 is CASIVLAGGGDTQYF. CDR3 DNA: TGTGCCAGCATAGTACTAGCGGGGGGCGGGGATACGCAGTATTTT.

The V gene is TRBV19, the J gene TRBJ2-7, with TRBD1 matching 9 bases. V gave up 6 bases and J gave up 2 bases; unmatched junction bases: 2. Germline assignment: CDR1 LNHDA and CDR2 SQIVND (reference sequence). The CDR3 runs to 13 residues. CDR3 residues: CASSRQGAYEQYF. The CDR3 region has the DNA TGTGCCAGTAGCAGACAGGGGGCCTACGAGCAGTACTTC. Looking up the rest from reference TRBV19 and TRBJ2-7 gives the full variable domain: DGGITQSPKYLFRKEGQNVTLSCEQNLNHDAMYWYRQDPGQGLRLIYYSQIVNDFQKGDIAEGYSVSREKKESFPLTVTSAQKNPTAFYLCASSRQGAYEQYFGPGTRLTVT.

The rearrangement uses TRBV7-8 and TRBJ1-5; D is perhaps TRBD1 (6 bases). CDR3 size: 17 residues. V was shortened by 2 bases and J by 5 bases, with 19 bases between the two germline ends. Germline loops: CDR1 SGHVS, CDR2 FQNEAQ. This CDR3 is CASSLPRRQAVDQPQHF. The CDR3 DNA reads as TGTGCCAGCAGCTTACCCAGGAGACAGGCGGTGGATCAGCCCCAGCATTTT. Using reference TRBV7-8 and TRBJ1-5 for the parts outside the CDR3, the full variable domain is GAGVSQSPRYKVAKRGQDVALRCDPISGHVSLFWYQQALGQGPEFLTYFQNEAQLDKSGLPSDRFFAERPEGSVSTLKIQRTQQEDSAVYLCASSLPRRQAVDQPQHFGDGTRLSIL.

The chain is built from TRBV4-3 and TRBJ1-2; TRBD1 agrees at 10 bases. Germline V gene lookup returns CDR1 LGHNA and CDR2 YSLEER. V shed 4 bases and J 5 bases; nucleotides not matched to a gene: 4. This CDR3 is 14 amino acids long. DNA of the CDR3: TGCGCCAGCAGCCCGGGACAGGGGTTATATGGCTACACCTTC. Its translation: CASSPGQGLYGYTF.

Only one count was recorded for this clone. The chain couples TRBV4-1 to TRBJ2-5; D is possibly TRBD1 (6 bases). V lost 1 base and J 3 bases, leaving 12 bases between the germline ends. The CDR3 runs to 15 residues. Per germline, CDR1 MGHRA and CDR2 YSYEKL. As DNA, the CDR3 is TGCGCCAGCAGCCAAGGCACGACAGGAGAAGAGACCCAGTACTTC. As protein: CASSQGTTGEETQYF.

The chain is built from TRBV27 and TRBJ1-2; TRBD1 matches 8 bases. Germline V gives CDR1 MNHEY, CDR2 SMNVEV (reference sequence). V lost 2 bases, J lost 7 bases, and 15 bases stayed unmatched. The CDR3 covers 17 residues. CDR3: CASSLTEAGGGEGGYTF. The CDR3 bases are TGTGCCAGCAGTTTAACGGAGGCAGGGGGCGGCGAAGGTGGCTACACCTTC.

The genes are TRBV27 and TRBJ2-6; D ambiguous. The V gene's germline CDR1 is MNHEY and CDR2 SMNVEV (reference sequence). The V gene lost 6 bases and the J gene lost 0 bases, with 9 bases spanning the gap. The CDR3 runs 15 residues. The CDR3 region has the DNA TGTGCCAGCAGAGCCTCGGGCTCTGGGGCCAACGTCCTGACTTTC. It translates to CASRASGSGANVLTF.

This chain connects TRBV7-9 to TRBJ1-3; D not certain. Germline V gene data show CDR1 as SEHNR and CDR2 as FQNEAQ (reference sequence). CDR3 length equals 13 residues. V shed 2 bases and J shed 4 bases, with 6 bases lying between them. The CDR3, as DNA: TGTGCCAGCAGCTTAATGCAGGGAAACACCATATATTTT. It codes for CASSLMQGNTIYF.

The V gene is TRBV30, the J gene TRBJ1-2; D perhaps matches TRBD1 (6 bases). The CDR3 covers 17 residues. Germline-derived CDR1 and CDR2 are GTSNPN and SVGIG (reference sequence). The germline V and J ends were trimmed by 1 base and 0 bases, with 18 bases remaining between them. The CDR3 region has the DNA TGTGCCTGGAGTGCCCTACAGGGCCTACCCCCTAACTATGGCTACACCTTC. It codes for CAWSALQGLPPNYGYTF.

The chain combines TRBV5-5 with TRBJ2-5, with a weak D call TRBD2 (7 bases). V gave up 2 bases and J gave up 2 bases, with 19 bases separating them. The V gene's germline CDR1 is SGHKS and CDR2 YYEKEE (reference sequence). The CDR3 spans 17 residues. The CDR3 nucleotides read TGTGCCAGCAGCTTAACTGGGGGGGGCTGGAATCAAGAGACCCAGTACTTC. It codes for CASSLTGGGWNQETQYF.

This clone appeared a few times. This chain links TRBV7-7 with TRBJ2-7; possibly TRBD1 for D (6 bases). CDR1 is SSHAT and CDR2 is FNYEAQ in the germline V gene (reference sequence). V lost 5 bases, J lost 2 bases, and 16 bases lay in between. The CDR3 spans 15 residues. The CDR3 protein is CASSAGQNPAYEQYF. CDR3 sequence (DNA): TGTGCCAGCAGCGCTGGACAGAACCCCGCCTACGAGCAGTACTTC.

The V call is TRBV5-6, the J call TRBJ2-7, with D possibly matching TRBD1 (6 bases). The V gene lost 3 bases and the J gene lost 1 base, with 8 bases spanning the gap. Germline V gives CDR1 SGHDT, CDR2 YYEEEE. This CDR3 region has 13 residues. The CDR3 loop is CASSSDSSYEQYF. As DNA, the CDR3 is TGTGCCAGCAGCTCGGACAGTTCCTACGAGCAGTACTTC.

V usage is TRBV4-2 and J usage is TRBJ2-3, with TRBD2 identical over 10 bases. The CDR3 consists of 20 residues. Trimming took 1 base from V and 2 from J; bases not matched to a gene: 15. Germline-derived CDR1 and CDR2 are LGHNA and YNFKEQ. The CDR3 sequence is CASSQVGLAGEYRATDTQYF. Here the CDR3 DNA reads TGTGCCAGCAGCCAAGTTGGTCTAGCGGGGGAATATCGGGCCACAGATACGCAGTATTTT.

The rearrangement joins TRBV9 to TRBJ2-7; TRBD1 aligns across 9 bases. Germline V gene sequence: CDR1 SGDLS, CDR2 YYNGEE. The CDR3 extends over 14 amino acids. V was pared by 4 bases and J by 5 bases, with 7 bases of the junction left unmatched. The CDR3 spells CASSTGTGNDEQYF. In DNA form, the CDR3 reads TGTGCCAGCAGCACCGGGACAGGGAACGACGAGCAGTACTTC. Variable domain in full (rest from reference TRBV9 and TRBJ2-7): DSGVTQTPKHLITATGQRVTLRCSPRSGDLSVYWYQQSLDQGLQFLIQYYNGEERAKGNILERFSAQQFPDLHSELNLSSLELGDSALYFCASSTGTGNDEQYFGPGTRLTVT.

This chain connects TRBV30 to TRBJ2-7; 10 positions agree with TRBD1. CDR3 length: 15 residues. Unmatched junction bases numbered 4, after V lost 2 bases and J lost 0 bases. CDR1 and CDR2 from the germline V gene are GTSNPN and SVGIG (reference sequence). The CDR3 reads CAWSKGQGSSYEQYF. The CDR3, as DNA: TGTGCCTGGAGTAAGGGACAGGGGAGCTCCTACGAGCAGTACTTC.

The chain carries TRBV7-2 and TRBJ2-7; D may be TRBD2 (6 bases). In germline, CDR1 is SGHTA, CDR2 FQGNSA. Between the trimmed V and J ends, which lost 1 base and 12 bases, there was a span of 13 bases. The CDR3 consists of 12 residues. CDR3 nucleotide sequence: TGTGCCAGCAGCTTAGTCCGGGGGTTTACGTACTTC. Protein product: CASSLVRGFTYF. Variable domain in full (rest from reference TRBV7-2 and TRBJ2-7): GAGVSQSPSNKVTEKGKDVELRCDPISGHTALYWYRQSLGQGLEFLIYFQGNSAPDKSGLPSDRFSAERTGGSVSTLTIQRTQQEDSAVYLCASSLVRGFTYFGPGTRLTVT.